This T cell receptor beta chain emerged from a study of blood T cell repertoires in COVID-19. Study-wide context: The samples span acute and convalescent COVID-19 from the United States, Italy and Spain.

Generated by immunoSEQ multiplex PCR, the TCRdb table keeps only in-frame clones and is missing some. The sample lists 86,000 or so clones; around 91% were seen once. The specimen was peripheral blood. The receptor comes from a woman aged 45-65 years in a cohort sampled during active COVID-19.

CDR3 sequence (DNA): TGTGCCAGCAGCTTCACCGGGACAGGGGGCGGCTACACCTTC. Amino acid sequence: CASSFTGTGGGYTF. V usage is TRBV7-2 and J usage is TRBJ1-2; 12 bases agree with TRBD1. With V trimmed by 3 bases and J by 8 bases, 4 bases remained unmatched. This CDR3 has 14 residues. Germline CDR1 is SGHTA and CDR2 is FQGNSA.